The 15 T cell receptor beta chains below were found in one sample sequenced in a study of blood T cell repertoires in COVID-19. Here immunoSEQ multiplex PCR was the method, and the copy in TCRdb shows in-frame clones only, minus some. The sample has 300,000 to 450,000 clones, about 87% seen once. What was sequenced was PBMCs or T cells enriched from blood (not recorded which). Every receptor here comes from a man aged 25 to 40 who had recovered from COVID-19.

The chain carries TRBV9 and TRBJ2-1, with D perhaps matching TRBD1 (5 bases). CDR3 size: 13 residues. Trimming pared 1 base from V and 8 bases from J, leaving 10 bases between. Germline-derived CDR1 and CDR2 are SGDLS and YYNGEE. The CDR3 is CASSVFGAYEQFF. CDR3 DNA: TGTGCCAGCAGCGTATTTGGGGCCTATGAGCAGTTCTTC.

The chain is built from TRBV12-3 or TRBV12-4 and TRBJ1-2, with a possible D match to TRBD1 (5 bases). CDR3 length equals 13 residues. V lost 5 bases and J lost 2, with 9 bases in between. CDR3 sequence (DNA): TGTGCCAGCAGTCGGACAAGAAACTATGGCTACACCTTC. Translation: CASSRTRNYGYTF.

Only a few counts were recorded for this clone. The chain employs TRBV4-1 and TRBJ2-2; D possibly corresponds to TRBD1 (7 bases). The CDR3 is 17 residues long. The V end lost 1 base, the J end lost 4 bases, and 16 bases lay between the germline ends. Germline CDR1 is MGHRA and CDR2 is YSYEKL. The CDR3 protein is CASSQGIGGGFTGELFF. The DNA of the CDR3 is TGCGCCAGCAGCCAAGGGATTGGAGGGGGCTTCACCGGGGAGCTGTTTTTT.

J is TRBJ1-2 and V is TRBV19; TRBD1 matches 7 bases. The CDR3 has 12 amino acids. The V gene's germline CDR1 is LNHDA and CDR2 SQIVND (reference sequence). Trimming cost V 4 bases and J 4 bases; bases outside gene matches: 0. CDR3 DNA: TGTGCCAGTAGTAACAGGGGCTATGGCTACACCTTC. This gives the protein CASSNRGYGYTF.

The V call is TRBV7-9, the J call TRBJ1-6; 9 bases are shared with TRBD1. This CDR3 has 17 residues. Germline loops: CDR1 SEHNR, CDR2 FQNEAQ (reference sequence). V lost 5 bases, J lost 14 bases, and 19 bases stayed unmatched. The CDR3 here is CASSPGTGSVSLGALHF. The CDR3 coding sequence is TGTGCCAGCAGCCCCGGGACAGGGAGTGTGTCACTTGGGGCCCTCCACTTT.

The chain couples TRBV7-9 to TRBJ1-1; D might be TRBD1 (5 bases). V lost 5 bases to trimming and J lost 0 bases, with 7 bases between them. The V gene's germline CDR1 is SEHNR and CDR2 FQNEAQ (reference sequence). CDR3 size: 13 residues. The DNA for the CDR3 is TGTGCCAGCAGCATACAGGTGAACACTGAAGCTTTCTTT. Translated: CASSIQVNTEAFF.

The V call is TRBV5-1, the J call TRBJ1-1; possibly TRBD1 for D (5 bases). The CDR3 spans 15 residues. Germline-derived CDR1 and CDR2 are SGHRS and YFSETQ. Trimming shortened V by 0 bases and J by 1 base, and 10 bases separated the two germline ends. In DNA, the CDR3 is TGCGCCAGCAGCTTGGAGGGACTTGGGAACACTGAAGCTTTCTTT. Its translation is CASSLEGLGNTEAFF.

The rearrangement links TRBV5-1 to TRBJ2-1, with TRBD2 as a possible D gene (6 bases). The length of the CDR3 is 15 residues. The germline V gene encodes CDR1 SGHRS and CDR2 YFSETQ. The V end lost 0 bases, the J end lost 4 bases, and 11 bases lay between the germline ends. CDR3 protein: CASSLAPGEYNEQFF. In DNA form, the CDR3 reads TGCGCCAGCAGCTTGGCCCCGGGGGAGTACAATGAGCAGTTCTTC. The whole variable domain, filled in from reference TRBV5-1 and TRBJ2-1, reads KAGVTQTPRYLIKTRGQQVTLSCSPISGHRSVSWYQQTPGQGLQFLFEYFSETQRNKGNFPGRFSGRQFSNSRSEMNVSTLELGDSALYLCASSLAPGEYNEQFFGPGTRLTVL.

The chain uses TRBV5-8 and TRBJ1-6; D is ambiguous. V was shortened by 6 bases and J by 9 bases, with 10 bases between the two germline ends. Germline V gene lookup returns CDR1 SGHTS and CDR2 YDEGEE. This CDR3 has 12 residues. The chain's CDR3 is CASTGLLSPLHF. CDR3 sequence (DNA): TGTGCCAGCACCGGACTCCTTTCACCCCTCCACTTT.

The chain recombines TRBV20-1 with TRBJ2-5; 13 bases are shared with TRBD2. The CDR3 is made up of 15 amino acids. Germline CDR1 DFQATT, CDR2 SNEGSKA (reference sequence). Trimming at V came to 3 bases and at J to 1 base, leaving 2 bases not matched to a gene. CDR3 loop: CSASGLAGVQETQYF. The CDR3 nucleotides are TGCAGTGCTAGTGGACTAGCGGGGGTCCAAGAGACCCAGTACTTC.

V gene TRBV10-3 combines with J gene TRBJ2-1; 11 bases are a match to TRBD2. The length of the CDR3 is 18 residues. V shed 6 bases and J 2 bases; nucleotides not matched to a gene: 12. Germline V lookup: CDR1 ENHRY, CDR2 SYGVKD. In nucleotides, the CDR3 is TGTGCCATCAGGGGGCCTAGCGGGGGGATTCTTCCCTACAATGAGCAGTTCTTC. It translates to CAIRGPSGGILPYNEQFF.

The V and J genes are TRBV9 and TRBJ2-7, with TRBD2 as a possible D gene (6 bases). The CDR3 is 15 residues long. Per the germline V gene, CDR1 is SGDLS and CDR2 is YYNGEE. V was shortened by 2 bases and J by 3 bases, with 15 bases between the two germline ends. The CDR3 loop reads CASSVGGPSYYEQYF. The DNA for the CDR3 is TGTGCCAGCAGCGTGGGGGGTCCGTCCTACTACGAGCAGTACTTC.

The chain uses TRBV27 and TRBJ2-5; 9 bases are a match to TRBD2. The CDR3 is 16 residues long. Trimming removed 5 bases from V and 2 bases from J; junction bases left unmatched: 9. Germline loops: CDR1 MNHEY, CDR2 SMNVEV (reference sequence). CDR3 DNA sequence: TGTGCCAGCAGTAGGTGGGCAGCGGGAGGACAAGAGACCCAGTACTTC. Its protein is CASSRWAAGGQETQYF.

The V gene is TRBV28, the J gene TRBJ1-2; TRBD1 is a possible D gene (6 bases). Between the trimmed V and J ends, which lost 6 bases and 5 bases, there was a span of 13 bases. The CDR3 runs 13 residues. Germline assignment: CDR1 MDHEN and CDR2 SYDVKM. CDR3: CASRQTGPYGYTF. In DNA form, the CDR3 reads TGTGCCAGCAGGCAGACAGGCCCTTATGGCTACACCTTC.

CDR3 protein: CASSPLGTNYGYTF. DNA of the CDR3: TGTGCCAGCAGCCCCCTCGGGACTAACTATGGCTACACCTTC. This rearrangement joins TRBV7-3 to TRBJ1-2; D unresolved. This CDR3 contains 14 residues. Trimming pared 5 bases from V and 0 bases from J, leaving 10 bases between. The germline CDR1 and CDR2 sequences are SGHTA and FQGTGA.